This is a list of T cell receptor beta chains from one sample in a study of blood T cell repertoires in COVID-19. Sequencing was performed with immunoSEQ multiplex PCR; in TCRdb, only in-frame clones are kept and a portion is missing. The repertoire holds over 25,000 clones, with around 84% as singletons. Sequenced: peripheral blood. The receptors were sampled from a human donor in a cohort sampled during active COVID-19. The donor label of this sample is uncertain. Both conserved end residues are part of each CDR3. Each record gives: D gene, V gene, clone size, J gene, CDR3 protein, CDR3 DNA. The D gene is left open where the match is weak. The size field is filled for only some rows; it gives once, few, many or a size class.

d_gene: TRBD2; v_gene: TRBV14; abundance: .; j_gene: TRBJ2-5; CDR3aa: CASSQRLGTSQETQYF; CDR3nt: TGTGCCAGCAGCCAACGACTAGGGACTAGCCAAGAGACCCAGTACTTC
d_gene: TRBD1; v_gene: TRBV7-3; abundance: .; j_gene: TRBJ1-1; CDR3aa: CASSLTGTLTEAFF; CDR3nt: TGTGCCAGCAGCTTGACAGGGACGCTCACTGAAGCTTTCTTT
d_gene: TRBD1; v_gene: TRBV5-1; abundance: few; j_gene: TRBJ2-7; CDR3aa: CASSLAGTGSGEQYF; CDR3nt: TGCGCCAGCAGCTTGGCCGGGACAGGGTCCGGCGAGCAGTACTTC
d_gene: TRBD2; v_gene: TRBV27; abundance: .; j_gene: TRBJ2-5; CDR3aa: CASSLGGRAWETQYF; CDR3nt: TGTGCCAGCAGTTTGGGGGGGAGGGCTTGGGAGACCCAGTACTTC
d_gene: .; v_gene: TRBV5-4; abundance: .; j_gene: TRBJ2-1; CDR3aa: CASSLARAGNEQFF; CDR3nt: TGTGCCAGCAGCTTGGCGAGGGCGGGAAATGAGCAGTTCTTC
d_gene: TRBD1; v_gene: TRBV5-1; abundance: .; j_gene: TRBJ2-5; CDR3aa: CASGGGQGLQETQYF; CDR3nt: TGCGCCAGCGGTGGGGGACAGGGACTACAAGAGACCCAGTACTTC
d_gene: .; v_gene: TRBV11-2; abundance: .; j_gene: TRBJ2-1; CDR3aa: CASSLTGYNEQFF; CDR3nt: TGTGCCAGCAGCTTAACTGGCTACAATGAGCAGTTCTTC
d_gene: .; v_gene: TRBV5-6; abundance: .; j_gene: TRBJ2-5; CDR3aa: CASSRAFETQYF; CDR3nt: TGTGCCAGCAGCCGCGCTTTTGAGACCCAGTACTTC
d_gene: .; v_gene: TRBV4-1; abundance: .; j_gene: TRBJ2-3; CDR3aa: CASSQGSGTDTQYF; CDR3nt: TGCGCCAGCAGCCAAGGGTCGGGCACAGATACGCAGTATTTT
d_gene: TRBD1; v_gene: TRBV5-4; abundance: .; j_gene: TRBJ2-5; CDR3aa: CASSGRDRGETQYF; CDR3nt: TGTGCCAGCAGCGGCCGGGACAGGGGTGAGACCCAGTACTTC
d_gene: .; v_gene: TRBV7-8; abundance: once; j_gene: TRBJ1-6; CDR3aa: CASSPQGGDSPLHF; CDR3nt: TGTGCCAGCAGCCCCCAGGGTGGTGATTCACCCCTCCACTTT
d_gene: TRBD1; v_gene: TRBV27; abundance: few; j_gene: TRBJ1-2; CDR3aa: CASSLGTGKAEGYTF; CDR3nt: TGTGCCAGCAGTCTCGGGACAGGGAAAGCGGAAGGCTACACCTTC
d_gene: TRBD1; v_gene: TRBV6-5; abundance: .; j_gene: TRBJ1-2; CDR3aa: CATRRGTDRAEGYTF; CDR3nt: TGTGCCACCCGGCGAGGGACCGACAGGGCGGAGGGCTACACCTTC
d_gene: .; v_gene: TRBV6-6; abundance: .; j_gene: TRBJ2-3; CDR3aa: CASSYSESRGTDTQYF; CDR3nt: TGTGCCAGCAGTTACAGTGAGTCGCGGGGCACAGATACGCAGTATTTT
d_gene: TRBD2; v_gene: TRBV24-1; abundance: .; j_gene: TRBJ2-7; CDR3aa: CATSDTSGSYEQYF; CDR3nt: TGTGCCACCAGTGATACTAGCGGGAGCTACGAGCAGTACTTC
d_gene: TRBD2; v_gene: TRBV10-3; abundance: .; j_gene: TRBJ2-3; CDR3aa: CAIRPAGGGNTQYF; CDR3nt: TGTGCCATCAGGCCAGCGGGAGGGGGAAATACGCAGTATTTT
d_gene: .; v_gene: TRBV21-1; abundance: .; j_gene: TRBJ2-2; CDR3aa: CASRGLEGTGELFF; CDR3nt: TGTGCCAGCAGGGGACTAGAGGGCACCGGGGAGCTGTTTTTT
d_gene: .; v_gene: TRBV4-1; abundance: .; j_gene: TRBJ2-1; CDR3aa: CASSQVSGRGYNEQFF; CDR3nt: TGCGCCAGCAGCCAAGTGTCCGGGAGAGGGTACAATGAGCAGTTCTTC
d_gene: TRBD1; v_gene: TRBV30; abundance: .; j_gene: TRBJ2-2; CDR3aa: CASYRDRHTGELFF; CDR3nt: TGTGCCTCTTACCGGGACAGACACACCGGGGAGCTGTTTTTT
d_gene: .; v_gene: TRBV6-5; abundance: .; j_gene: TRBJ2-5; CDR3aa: CASSRDNPSETQYF; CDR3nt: TGTGCCAGCAGCCGGGACAACCCTTCCGAGACCCAGTACTTC
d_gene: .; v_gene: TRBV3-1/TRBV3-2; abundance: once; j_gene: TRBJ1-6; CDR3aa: CASSQGQTYSPLHF; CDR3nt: TGTGCCAGCAGCCAAGGGCAGACTTATTCACCCCTCCACTTT
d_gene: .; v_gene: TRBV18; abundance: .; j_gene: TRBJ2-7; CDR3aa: CASSPLPQGALAYEQYF; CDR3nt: TGTGCCAGCTCACCCCTCCCTCAAGGAGCTTTGGCTTACGAGCAGTACTTC
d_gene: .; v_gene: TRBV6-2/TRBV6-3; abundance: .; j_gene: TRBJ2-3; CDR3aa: CASSFNTDTQYF; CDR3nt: TGTGCCAGCAGTTTTAACACAGATACGCAGTATTTT
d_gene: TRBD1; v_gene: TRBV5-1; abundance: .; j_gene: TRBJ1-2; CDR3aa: CASSLAAAGGEGYTF; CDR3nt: TGCGCCAGCAGCTTAGCAGCTGCAGGGGGCGAGGGCTACACCTTC
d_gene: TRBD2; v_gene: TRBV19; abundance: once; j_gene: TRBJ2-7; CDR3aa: CASSIGGRAGEQYF; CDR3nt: TGTGCCAGTAGTATAGGCGGGAGGGCCGGCGAGCAGTACTTC
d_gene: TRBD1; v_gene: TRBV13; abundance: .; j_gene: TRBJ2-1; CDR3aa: CASSRRTGETYNEQFF; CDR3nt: TGTGCCAGCAGCCGGCGGACAGGGGAGACCTACAATGAGCAGTTCTTC
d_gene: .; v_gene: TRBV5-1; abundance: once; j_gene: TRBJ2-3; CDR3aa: CASSFSQGTDTQYF; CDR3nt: TGCGCCAGCAGCTTCAGCCAGGGCACAGATACGCAGTATTTT
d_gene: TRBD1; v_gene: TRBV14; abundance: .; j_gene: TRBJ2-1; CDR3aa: CASSQSPGQGAWNEQFF; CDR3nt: TGTGCCAGCAGCCAATCGCCGGGACAGGGCGCTTGGAATGAGCAGTTCTTC
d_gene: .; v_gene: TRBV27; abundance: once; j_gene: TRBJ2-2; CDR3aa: CASSFNRANTGELFF; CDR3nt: TGTGCCAGCAGTTTCAACAGGGCGAACACCGGGGAGCTGTTTTTT
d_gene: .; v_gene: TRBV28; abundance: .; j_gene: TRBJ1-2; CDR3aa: CASLGGNYGYTF; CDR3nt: TGTGCCAGCCTTGGAGGGAACTATGGCTACACCTTC
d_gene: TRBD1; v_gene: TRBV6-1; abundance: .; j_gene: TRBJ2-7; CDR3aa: CASSETGGGWTYEQYF; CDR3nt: TGTGCCAGCAGTGAAACAGGGGGCGGTTGGACCTACGAGCAGTACTTC
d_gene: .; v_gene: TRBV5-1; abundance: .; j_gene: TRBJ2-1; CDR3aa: CASSFSRDEQFF; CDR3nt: TGCGCCAGCAGCTTCTCTCGGGATGAGCAGTTCTTC
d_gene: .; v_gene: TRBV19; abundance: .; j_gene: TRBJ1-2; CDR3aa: CASTVDGINYGYTF; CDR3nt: TGTGCCAGTACTGTGGACGGGATTAACTATGGCTACACCTTC
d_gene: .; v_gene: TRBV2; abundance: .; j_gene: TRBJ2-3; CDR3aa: CASRRSTDTQYF; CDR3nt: TGTGCCAGCAGGCGAAGCACAGATACGCAGTATTTT
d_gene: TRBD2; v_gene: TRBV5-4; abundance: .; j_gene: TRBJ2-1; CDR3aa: CASSPPGLAGEFEQFF; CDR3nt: TGTGCCAGCAGCCCGCCCGGACTAGCGGGAGAATTTGAGCAGTTCTTC
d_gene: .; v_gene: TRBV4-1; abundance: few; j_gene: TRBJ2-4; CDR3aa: CASSQPGVKNIQYF; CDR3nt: TGCGCCAGCAGCCAGCCGGGGGTCAAAAACATTCAGTACTTC
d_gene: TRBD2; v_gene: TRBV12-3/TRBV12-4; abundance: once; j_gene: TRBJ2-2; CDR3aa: CASSFGEGGELFF; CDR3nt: TGTGCCAGCAGTTTCGGGGAGGGTGGGGAGCTGTTTTTT
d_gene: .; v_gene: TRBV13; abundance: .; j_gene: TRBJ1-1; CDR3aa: CASSLGPQGTEAFF; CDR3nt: TGTGCCAGCAGCTTAGGACCGCAGGGCACTGAAGCTTTCTTT
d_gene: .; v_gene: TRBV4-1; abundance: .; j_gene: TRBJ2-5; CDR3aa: CASSQEGGRGETQYF; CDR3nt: TGCGCCAGCAGCCAAGAAGGTGGCAGGGGCGAGACCCAGTACTTC
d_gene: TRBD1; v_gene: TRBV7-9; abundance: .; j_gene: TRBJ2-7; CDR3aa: CASSVLTQQGAHEQYF; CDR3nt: TGTGCCAGCAGCGTCTTAACCCAACAGGGGGCCCACGAGCAGTACTTC
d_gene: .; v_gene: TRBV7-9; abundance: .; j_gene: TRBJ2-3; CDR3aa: CASTSAGSSTDTQYF; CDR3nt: TGTGCCAGCACCTCAGCCGGGTCTAGCACAGATACGCAGTATTTT
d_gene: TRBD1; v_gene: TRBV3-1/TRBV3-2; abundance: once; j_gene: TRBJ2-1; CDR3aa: CASSQDQGENNEQFF; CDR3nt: TGTGCCAGCAGCCAAGATCAGGGGGAAAACAATGAGCAGTTCTTC
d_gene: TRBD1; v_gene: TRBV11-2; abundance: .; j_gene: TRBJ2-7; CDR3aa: CASSPDRGKGEQYF; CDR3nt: TGTGCCAGCAGCCCGGACAGGGGCAAAGGCGAGCAGTACTTC